The 17 T cell receptor beta chains below come from one sample, sequenced in a study of early T cells in non-severe SARS-CoV-2 infection. TCRdb re-called the 5' RACE reads with MiXCR, one entry per CDR3 protein. The data hold about 49,000 distinct CDR3 sequences, with 5.5% to 8% observed a single time. The input for sequencing was whole blood, taken at baseline. The receptors shown here come from an adult who was a healthcare worker with PCR-confirmed SARS-CoV-2 infection or an uninfected control (not recorded which).

In its sample, this clonotype was seen many times. The gene calls are TRBV11-3 and TRBJ2-1; no clear D gene. This CDR3 comprises 13 residues. V was shortened by 5 bases and J by 7 bases, with 12 bases between the two germline ends. Germline values: CDR1 SGHNT, CDR2 YENEEA. In DNA form, the CDR3 reads TGTGCCAGCAGCCCCATGGGCAGGAATGAGCAGTTCTTC. It encodes CASSPMGRNEQFF. Full variable domain (rest looked up from reference TRBV11-3 and TRBJ2-1): EAGVVQSPRYKIIEKKQPVAFWCNPISGHNTLYWYLQNLGQGPELLIRYENEEAVDDSQLPKDRFSAERLKGVDSTLKIQPAELGDSAVYLCASSPMGRNEQFFGPGTRLTVL.

CDR3 bases: TGTGCCAGCAGCGGAGAGATCTTGACCCAGTACTTC. It translates to CASSGEILTQYF. The J gene is TRBJ2-5, the V gene TRBV6-1; D uncertain. Germline CDR1 and CDR2: MNHNS and SASEGT. Trimming removed 6 bases at V and 7 bases at J, with 12 bases between. CDR3 size: 12 residues.

This clonotype came up a few times. This chain uses TRBV29-1 with TRBJ1-1, with D possibly matching TRBD1 (5 bases). Germline CDR1 is SQVTM and CDR2 is ANQGSEA. With 0 bases removed from V and 1 base from J, the gap between germline ends came to 6 bases. The CDR3 spans 13 residues. The CDR3 nucleotides are TGCAGCGTTGAAGATGGGGGGAACACTGAAGCTTTCTTT. As protein: CSVEDGGNTEAFF. Full variable domain (missing parts from reference TRBV29-1 and TRBJ1-1): SAVISQKPSRDICQRGTSLTIQCQVDSQVTMMFWYRQQPGQSLTLIATANQGSEATYESGFVIDKFPISRPNLTFSTLTVSNMSPEDSSIYLCSVEDGGNTEAFFGQGTRLTVV.

This clonotype has ten or more counts. The V gene is TRBV19, the J gene TRBJ1-5, with D perhaps TRBD1 (5 bases). CDR3 length: 14 residues. Germline values: CDR1 LNHDA, CDR2 SQIVND (reference sequence). The ends were cut back, 6 bases at V and 6 bases at J, with 15 bases in the middle. CDR3 protein: CASRSHGAGQPQHF. The CDR3 DNA follows: TGTGCCAGTAGATCGCACGGGGCTGGTCAGCCCCAGCATTTT. The full variable domain, its missing parts supplied by reference TRBV19 and TRBJ1-5, is DGGITQSPKYLFRKEGQNVTLSCEQNLNHDAMYWYRQDPGQGLRLIYYSQIVNDFQKGDIAEGYSVSREKKESFPLTVTSAQKNPTAFYLCASRSHGAGQPQHFGDGTRLSIL.

The chain couples TRBV5-5 to TRBJ1-5; D may be TRBD1 (6 bases). This CDR3 comprises 15 residues. Trimming took 0 bases from V and 6 from J, leaving 13 bases between them. Germline V CDR1 and CDR2: SGHKS, YYEKEE (reference sequence). The CDR3 spells CASSLVGGAAQPQHF. The DNA of the CDR3 is TGTGCCAGCAGCTTGGTGGGGGGCGCAGCTCAGCCCCAGCATTTT.

This clonotype was observed a few times. The chain joins TRBV20-1 to TRBJ1-1; D not certain. V lost 7 bases and J lost 2, with 5 bases in between. The CDR3 length is 10 residues. Germline CDR1 is DFQATT and CDR2 is SNEGSKA (reference sequence). CDR3 in DNA: TGCAGTGTAGAAAACACTGAAGCTTTCTTT. It specifies CSVENTEAFF.

In this sample, this clonotype turned up many times. The chain carries TRBV7-8 and TRBJ1-5; D not certain. Trimming pared 4 bases from V and 7 bases from J, leaving 11 bases between. The CDR3 has 13 amino acids. From germline, CDR1 is SGHVS and CDR2 FQNEAQ. The DNA of the CDR3 is TGTGCCAGCAGCTCGGTCCTGGGACAGCCCCAGCATTTT. Translated: CASSSVLGQPQHF.

In this sample, this clonotype turned up a few times. V gene TRBV6-2 or TRBV6-3 combines with J gene TRBJ2-7; D might be TRBD1 (6 bases). The V gene lost 0 bases and the J gene lost 1 base, with 10 bases spanning the gap. This CDR3 is built from 15 residues. From germline, CDR1 is MNHEY and CDR2 SVGEGT. The chain's CDR3 is CASSYSGQPSYEQYF. In nucleotides, the CDR3 is TGTGCCAGCAGTTACTCAGGACAGCCATCCTACGAGCAGTACTTC.

This clonotype showed up just a few times. The rearrangement links TRBV30 to TRBJ2-7; no reliable D call. The CDR3 runs 12 residues. Deletions cut 2 bases from V and 7 bases from J, with 12 bases between. CDR1 GTSNPN and CDR2 SVGIG come from the germline V gene (reference sequence). The CDR3 loop is CAWSQVSSEQYF. In nucleotides, the CDR3 is TGTGCCTGGAGTCAGGTCTCCTCTGAGCAGTACTTC.

Only a few counts were recorded for this clonotype. The genes are TRBV6-1 and TRBJ2-5; 7 bases are a match to TRBD1. Germline CDR1 is MNHNS and CDR2 is SASEGT. The V segment lost 2 bases and the J segment 5 bases; nucleotides outside the gene matches: 11. This CDR3 has 16 residues. The CDR3 reads CASSESRRTGAETQYF. CDR3 nucleotide sequence: TGTGCCAGCAGTGAAAGCCGTCGGACAGGCGCGGAGACCCAGTACTTC.

This clonotype came up a few times. The rearrangement uses TRBV7-2 and TRBJ2-7; 10 nucleotides match TRBD1. Germline lookup yields CDR1 SGHTA and CDR2 FQGNSA. Unmatched junction bases numbered 4, after V lost 0 bases and J lost 5 bases. The CDR3 sequence is 15 residues long. CDR3 sequence: CASSLAGTGVDEQYF. CDR3 in DNA: TGTGCCAGCAGCTTAGCCGGGACAGGGGTAGACGAGCAGTACTTC.

The chain joins TRBV4-3 to TRBJ1-5; TRBD1 aligns across 7 bases. V gave up 0 bases and J gave up 4 bases; unmatched junction bases: 6. This CDR3 has 16 amino acids. Germline CDR1 is LGHNA and CDR2 is YSLEER. CDR3 residues: CASSQDSSGGNQPQHF. The CDR3 bases are TGCGCCAGCAGCCAAGACTCGTCAGGGGGGAATCAGCCCCAGCATTTT.

The CDR3 DNA sequence: TGTGCCAGCAGCTTTAACCCAACCTACGAGCAGTACTTC. Translation: CASSFNPTYEQYF. The chain joins TRBV7-2 to TRBJ2-7; no firm D call. The CDR3 covers 13 residues. The V gene's germline CDR1 is SGHTA and CDR2 FQGNSA. Trimming cost V 3 bases and J 2 bases, with 8 bases left between them.

This clonotype showed up just a few times. As DNA, the CDR3 is TGTGCCACCAGTGATTTACAGGGGGCTGGCAATCAGCCCCAGCATTTT. Translation: CATSDLQGAGNQPQHF. The chain couples TRBV24-1 to TRBJ1-5, with 9 bases lining up with TRBD1. The CDR3 extends over 16 amino acids. Germline V gives CDR1 KGHDR, CDR2 SFDVKD. After removal of 1 base from V and 2 bases from J, the junction contained 2 bases not matched to a gene.

This clonotype was seen a handful of times. The chain employs TRBV13 and TRBJ2-1; 8 bases fit TRBD2. With V trimmed by 1 base and J by 5 bases, 7 bases remained unmatched. The CDR3 contains 16 residues. Germline assignment: CDR1 PRHDT and CDR2 FYEKMQ (reference sequence). CDR3 amino acids: CASSLVQRGPNNEQFF. The DNA of the CDR3 is TGTGCCAGCAGCTTAGTCCAGCGGGGGCCTAACAATGAGCAGTTCTTC.

The table lists this clonotype with many counts. The rearrangement uses TRBV12-3 or TRBV12-4 and TRBJ1-3; D perhaps matches TRBD1 (5 bases). V dropped 3 bases and J dropped 4 bases, with 13 bases sitting between them. CDR3 size: 15 residues. The CDR3 DNA follows: TGTGCCAGCAGTTTCGACGGGGGAACAGGAAACACCATATATTTT. Amino acid sequence: CASSFDGGTGNTIYF.

DNA for the CDR3: TGTGCCAGCAGCCCCGCTGGACAGGGGACCTGGAGCAATCAGCCCCAGCATTTT. Its translation is CASSPAGQGTWSNQPQHF. V gene TRBV7-9 combines with J gene TRBJ1-5; TRBD1 aligns across 9 bases. The CDR3 runs 18 residues. Per germline, CDR1 SEHNR and CDR2 FQNEAQ (reference sequence). Germline trimming cut 5 bases from V and 1 base from J; bases unmatched to any gene: 12.